This T cell receptor (beta chain) was profiled in a study of early T cells in non-severe SARS-CoV-2 infection. This CDR3 contains 14 residues. After removal of 4 bases from V and 8 bases from J, the junction contained 8 bases not matched to a gene. Germline-derived CDR1 and CDR2 are SGHRS and YFSETQ. Attachment of unique molecular identifiers was made to individual cDNA molecules. Each CDR3 protein is one row after TCRdb ran MiXCR on the 5' RACE reads. The sample lists about 56,000 distinct CDR3 sequences, approximately 15% occurring once. The V call is TRBV5-1, the J call TRBJ1-1; 10 bases line up with TRBD1. Material: whole blood, obtained at baseline. The sequence was obtained from an adult who was a healthcare worker with PCR-confirmed SARS-CoV-2 infection or an uninfected control (not recorded which). CDR3 loop: CASSVVPGQGEAFF. The CDR3 DNA is TGCGCCAGCAGCGTCGTCCCGGGACAGGGGGAAGCTTTCTTT. The whole variable domain, remainder taken from reference TRBV5-1 and TRBJ1-1, is KAGVTQTPRYLIKTRGQQVTLSCSPISGHRSVSWYQQTPGQGLQFLFEYFSETQRNKGNFPGRFSGRQFSNSRSEMNVSTLELGDSALYLCASSVVPGQGEAFFGQGTRLTVV.